The source of this TCR beta chain is a study of blood T cell repertoires in COVID-19 (dated by TCRdb to 2018 to 2020). Background for the entire study: Samples covering the acute and convalescent phases of COVID-19 were provided by collaborators in the United States, Italy and Spain. The material from the prospective study consisted of cDNA or gDNA derived from T cells, B-cell-depleted T cells, or PBMCs. Deeply sampled blood TCRbeta repertoires from subjects exposed to, actively infected with, or recovered from COVID-19 were included in the dataset. The repertoires were made available in a free public database intended to serve as a resource for research on the immune response to SARS-CoV-2. The samples were drawn from the first 160 participants of the ongoing ImmuneRACE study and from 1,254 subjects provided by 6 global collaborators. A de-identified subject ID, COVID-19 status, age in years and sex were almost always included in the sample metadata. Where HLA class I and class II types were available, the types were taken from metadata supplied by the sample provider, not from assay-based typing.

Findings and caveats that apply to the study as a whole: The amount of clinical and demographic metadata varied by source and participant and was provided uncurated.

The collaborating institutions used their own protocols to collect whole blood in K2EDTA tubes. For TCRbeta analysis, collaborator samples were shipped as frozen whole blood, as isolated PBMCs, or as DNA extracted from either sample type. The immunoSEQ Assay, a bias-controlled multiplex PCR, was used to amplify TCRbeta CDR3 regions from genomic DNA. The original pipeline was this. The number of nucleated cells in each sample was estimated from the amplification of reference gene primers within the assay. Sequence reads were collapsed and filtered to measure the absolute abundance of every unique TCRbeta CDR3 rearrangement. For each sample, productive Simpson clonality was calculated by taking the square root of Simpson's diversity index across productive rearrangements. What TCRdb holds here is the immuneACCESS table cut down to in-frame rearrangements. Part of the clones is not present; checked against another copy, under half of the missing clones reflect an unresolved V gene, and the others are unexplained. V and J calls and clone size are as listed in that table; D and trimming were resolved from the DNA. This sample lists 130,000 or so clones; about 86% were detected once. The top ten clonotypes cover over 7.5% of the sample.

From the cysteine through the phenylalanine, the CDR3 covers 17 amino acids. CDR3 DNA is the only sequence kept; it has 51 bases, read in frame from the first base. Trimming at the junction amounts to 4 bases on V and 0 bases on J, and the germline ends lie 16 bases apart. CDR1 and CDR2, per the germline V gene, are SGHVS and FNYEAQ. Points on this clone: Its antigen target is currently unknown. Per-base quality was not reported, and no clone a single base away is much larger than it.

The receptor was isolated from a woman in her sixties with active or convalescent COVID-19. The sequencing sample was made of peripheral blood. The V and J genes are TRBV7-6 and TRBJ2-1; the D gene is perhaps TRBD1, from 6 matching bases. The DNA reads TGTGCCAGCAGCTCTTCCCGGGACATGCTCTCCTACAATGAGCAGTTCTTC. It specifies CASSSSRDMLSYNEQFF.